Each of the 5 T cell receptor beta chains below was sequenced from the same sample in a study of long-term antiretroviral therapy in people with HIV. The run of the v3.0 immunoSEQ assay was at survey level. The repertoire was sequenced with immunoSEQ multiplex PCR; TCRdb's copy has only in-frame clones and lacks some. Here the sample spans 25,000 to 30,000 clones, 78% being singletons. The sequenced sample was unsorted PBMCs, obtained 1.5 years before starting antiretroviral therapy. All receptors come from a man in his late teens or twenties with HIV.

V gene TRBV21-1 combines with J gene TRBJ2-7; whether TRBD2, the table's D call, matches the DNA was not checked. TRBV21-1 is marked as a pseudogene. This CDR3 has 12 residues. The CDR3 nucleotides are TGTGCCAGCAGCCCCCTCGTATACGAGCAGTACTTC. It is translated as CASSPLVYEQYF.

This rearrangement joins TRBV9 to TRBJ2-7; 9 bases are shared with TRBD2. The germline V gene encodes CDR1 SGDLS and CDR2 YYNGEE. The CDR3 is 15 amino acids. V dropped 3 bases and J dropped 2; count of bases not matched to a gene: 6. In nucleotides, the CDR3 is TGTGCCAGCAGCGGGTCTGCGGGAGGGCCCTACGAGCAGTACTTC. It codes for CASSGSAGGPYEQYF. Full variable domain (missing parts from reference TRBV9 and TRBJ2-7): DSGVTQTPKHLITATGQRVTLRCSPRSGDLSVYWYQQSLDQGLQFLIQYYNGEERAKGNILERFSAQQFPDLHSELNLSSLELGDSALYFCASSGSAGGPYEQYFGPGTRLTVT.

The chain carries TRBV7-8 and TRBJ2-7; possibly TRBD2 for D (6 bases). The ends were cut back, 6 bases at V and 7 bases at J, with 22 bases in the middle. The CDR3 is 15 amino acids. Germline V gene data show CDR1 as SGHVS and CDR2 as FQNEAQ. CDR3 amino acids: CASRSEGSPRGEQYF. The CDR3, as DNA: TGTGCCAGCAGATCGGAGGGCAGCCCCCGGGGAGAGCAGTACTTC.

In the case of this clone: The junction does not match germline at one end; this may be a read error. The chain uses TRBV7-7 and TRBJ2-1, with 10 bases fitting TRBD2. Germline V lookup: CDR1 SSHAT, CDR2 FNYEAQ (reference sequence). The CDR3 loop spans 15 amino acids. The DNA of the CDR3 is TGTGCTAGCAGCTTCGATGCTAGCGGGAGATATGAGCAGTTCTTC. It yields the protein CASSFDASGRYEQFF.

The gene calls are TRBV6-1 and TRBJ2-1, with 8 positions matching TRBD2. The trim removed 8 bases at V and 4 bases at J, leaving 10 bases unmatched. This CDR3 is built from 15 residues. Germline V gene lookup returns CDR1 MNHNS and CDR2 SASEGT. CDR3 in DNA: TGTGCCAGCCAGGTTACTAGCGGCACATACAATGAGCAGTTCTTC. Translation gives CASQVTSGTYNEQFF.